A single sample gave rise to the 30 T cell receptor beta chains below, sequenced in a study of low-dose radiotherapy and immunotherapy resistance in tumors (dated by TCRdb to the early 2020s). First-strand cDNA was synthesized with Superscript III and a set of TRAV- and TRBV-specific primers, covering both TCRalpha and TCRbeta chains. TCRs were amplified with Phusion for roughly 19 PCR cycles, with a constant-region primer paired with the adapter attached to the V primers. The raw public data were reprocessed by TCRdb itself: fastp quality trimming at Q25, MiXCR clonotype calling, in-frame beta chains only. Entries are consolidated by CDR3 protein sequence, retaining the most common genes and DNA. This sample lists about 13,000 distinct CDR3 sequences; about 74% were detected once. The ten most abundant clones make up around 5% of the sample. The receptors originated from a human donor with advanced metastatic prostate, ovarian, gallbladder or colorectal cancer (not recorded which). This table probably holds off-target reads from a library built for another chain.

CDR3 sequence: CASSLSDYSEQYF. In DNA form, the CDR3 reads TGTGCCAGCAGCTTATCGGACTATTCCGAGCAGTACTTC. V usage is TRBV13 and J usage is TRBJ2-7; perhaps TRBD2 as D (6 bases). CDR3 length: 13 amino acids. CDR1 is PRHDT and CDR2 is FYEKMQ in the germline V gene (reference sequence). V gave up 2 bases and J gave up 6 bases, with 11 bases separating them.

This rearrangement joins TRBV7-9 to TRBJ1-6, with D tentatively TRBD1 (6 bases). Trimming removed 0 bases at V and 11 bases at J, with 11 bases between. CDR3 length: 14 residues. The germline CDR1 and CDR2 sequences are SEHNR and FQNEAQ (reference sequence). The CDR3: CASSLATGLPPLHF. CDR3 DNA sequence: TGTGCCAGCAGCTTAGCAACAGGGTTGCCACCCCTCCACTTT.

This sequence joins TRBV6-2 or TRBV6-3 and TRBJ1-5; TRBD1 matches 9 bases. Per the germline V gene, CDR1 is MNHEY and CDR2 is SVGEGT. The junction had 6 bases not matched to a gene; V was cut back by 6 bases and J by 6 bases. The CDR3 runs to 14 residues. Here the CDR3 DNA reads TGTGCCAGCAGGGACAGGGGAGGGTTTCAGCCCCAGCATTTT. Its protein is CASRDRGGFQPQHF.

CDR3 nucleotide sequence: TGTGCCAGCAGTGGGGGACTAGCGGCTGGAGATACGCAGTATTTT. As protein: CASSGGLAAGDTQYF. The gene calls are TRBV12-3 or TRBV12-4 and TRBJ2-3; 11 bases are a match to TRBD2. The CDR3 has 15 amino acids. Trimming cost V 5 bases and J 5 bases; bases outside gene matches: 6.

The DNA of the CDR3 is TGTGCCAGCAGCCAGGGACTAGCGGTCGAGACCCAGTACTTC. It specifies CASSQGLAVETQYF. The chain joins TRBV3-1 to TRBJ2-5, with 11 bases that match TRBD2. The CDR3 spans 14 residues. Germline assignment: CDR1 LGHDT and CDR2 YNNKEL (reference sequence). V was clipped by 3 bases and J by 5 bases; unmatched bases: 2.

The chain carries TRBV3-1 and TRBJ2-1, with 7 bases fitting TRBD2. J lost 2 bases, V lost 3 bases, and 4 bases had no gene match. The CDR3 has 15 amino acids. The germline CDR1 and CDR2 sequences are LGHDT and YNNKEL (reference sequence). The CDR3 spells CASSQKRGTYNEQFF. CDR3 nucleotides: TGTGCCAGCAGCCAGAAGCGGGGCACCTACAATGAGCAGTTCTTC.

The chain combines TRBV19 with TRBJ1-4, with TRBD1 as a possible D gene (5 bases). The V gene lost 4 bases and the J gene lost 7 bases, with 16 bases spanning the gap. CDR3 length equals 15 residues. Germline assignment: CDR1 LNHDA and CDR2 SQIVND (reference sequence). CDR3 DNA: TGTGCCAGTAGTACCCGAGGACGGGGCGGTGAAAAACTGTTTTTT. It specifies CASSTRGRGGEKLFF.

This clonotype was seen only once. The CDR3 coding sequence is TGCGCCAGCAACCCTTACTCCTACGAGCAGTACTTC. Its protein product is CASNPYSYEQYF. The chain is built from TRBV5-1 and TRBJ2-7, with no clear D. The CDR3 contains 12 residues. The V gene lost 6 bases and the J gene lost 0 bases, with 7 bases spanning the gap. Germline loops: CDR1 SGHRS, CDR2 YFSETQ.

The J gene is TRBJ1-1, the V gene TRBV2; 7 nucleotides agree with TRBD1. The CDR3 extends over 12 amino acids. Trimming at V came to 6 bases and at J to 7 bases, leaving 5 bases not matched to a gene. Looked up from germline, CDR1 is SNHLY and CDR2 is FYNNEI. The CDR3 sequence: CASRQGWGEAFF. The CDR3 region has the DNA TGTGCCAGCAGACAGGGGTGGGGTGAAGCTTTCTTT.

The chain is built from TRBV7-2 and TRBJ1-3; D may be TRBD1 (6 bases). The V gene lost 5 bases and the J gene lost 2 bases, with 16 bases spanning the gap. Germline assignment: CDR1 SGHTA and CDR2 FQGNSA. The CDR3 has 16 residues. The CDR3 sequence is CASSVQGRRAGNTIYF. The CDR3 DNA is TGTGCCAGCAGCGTACAGGGAAGGAGGGCTGGAAACACCATATATTTT.

With respect to this clonotype: A read error may account for a junction end that differs from germline. The V call is TRBV7-2, the J call TRBJ2-5; unclear D gene. The CDR3 is made up of 13 amino acids. Per germline, CDR1 SGHTA and CDR2 FQGNSA. The CDR3 region is CASSPGSREAQYF. The CDR3 nucleotides read TGTGCCAGCAGCCCCGGATCAAGAGAGGCCCAGTACTTC.

The chain combines TRBV5-1 with TRBJ2-3, with 10 nucleotides matching TRBD2. After removal of 4 bases from V and 5 bases from J, the junction contained 4 bases not matched to a gene. Germline CDR1 reads SGHRS; CDR2 reads YFSETQ. CDR3 length: 14 amino acids. CDR3 region: CASSPGTSVDTQYF. DNA of the CDR3: TGCGCCAGCAGCCCAGGGACTAGCGTAGATACGCAGTATTTT.

The J gene is TRBJ1-1, the V gene TRBV5-1, with TRBD1 as a possible D gene (5 bases). The CDR3 has 14 amino acids. Between the trimmed V and J ends, which lost 4 bases and 2 bases, there was a span of 12 bases. Germline V gene lookup returns CDR1 SGHRS and CDR2 YFSETQ. CDR3 residues: CASSPGTGNTEAFF. The DNA of the CDR3 is TGCGCCAGCAGCCCCGGGACCGGAAACACTGAAGCTTTCTTT. Together with reference TRBV5-1 and TRBJ1-1, the CDR3 gives the full variable domain: KAGVTQTPRYLIKTRGQQVTLSCSPISGHRSVSWYQQTPGQGLQFLFEYFSETQRNKGNFPGRFSGRQFSNSRSEMNVSTLELGDSALYLCASSPGTGNTEAFFGQGTRLTVV.

The rearrangement joins TRBV6-1 to TRBJ1-1; 9 nucleotides match TRBD1. Trimming removed 5 bases from V and 1 base from J; junction bases left unmatched: 11. The CDR3 has 17 amino acids. Germline lookup yields CDR1 MNHNS and CDR2 SASEGT. This chain's CDR3 is CASSSPNRGLRNTEAFF. CDR3 sequence (DNA): TGTGCCAGCAGTTCCCCTAACAGGGGGCTTCGGAACACTGAAGCTTTCTTT.

This sequence joins TRBV20-1 and TRBJ2-2; D ambiguous. Between the trimmed V and J ends, which lost 3 bases and 3 bases, there was a span of 14 bases. The CDR3 covers 15 residues. In germline, CDR1 is DFQATT, CDR2 SNEGSKA (reference sequence). The CDR3 here is CSASEANRYTGELFF. In nucleotides, the CDR3 is TGCAGTGCTAGTGAGGCCAACCGCTACACCGGGGAGCTGTTTTTT.

This chain joins TRBV5-6 and TRBJ2-7; 7 bases match TRBD1. The V gene's germline CDR1 is SGHDT and CDR2 YYEEEE. This CDR3 spans 14 amino acids. V lost 4 bases, J lost 6 bases, and 10 bases stayed unmatched. The CDR3: CASSGTGAASEQYF. The CDR3 DNA follows: TGTGCCAGCAGCGGAACAGGGGCCGCGTCCGAGCAGTACTTC.

J is TRBJ1-5 and V is TRBV10-3; a weak D match, TRBD1 (6 bases). Germline CDR1 and CDR2: ENHRY and SYGVKD. The V end was cut by 11 bases, the J end by 2 bases, with 22 bases between. This CDR3 is built from 16 residues. The DNA of the CDR3 is TGTGCCGCGGCTGCCGTGCTTGGGGGCGGCAATCAGCCCCAGCATTTT. Amino acid sequence: CAAAAVLGGGNQPQHF.

This clonotype has a handful of counts. The chain couples TRBV6-1 to TRBJ2-2; 9 positions match TRBD2. The ends lost 0 bases at V and 8 bases at J; junction bases unmatched: 7. There are 16 residues in the CDR3. Germline V gene sequence: CDR1 MNHNS, CDR2 SASEGT. The CDR3 sequence: CASSEAQGLAPGELFF. CDR3 nucleotides: TGTGCCAGCAGTGAAGCGCAAGGACTAGCGCCTGGGGAGCTGTTTTTT.

This sequence joins TRBV6-6 and TRBJ2-7, with 9 positions matching TRBD1. There are 14 residues in the CDR3. Germline CDR1 MNHNY, CDR2 SVGAGI (reference sequence). The junction had 6 bases not matched to a gene; V was cut back by 4 bases and J by 5 bases. The CDR3 DNA follows: TGTGCCAGCAGTTCCGGGACAGGGAGAGACGAGCAGTACTTC. Translating gives CASSSGTGRDEQYF.

This clonotype was counted only a few times. V gene TRBV27 combines with J gene TRBJ2-1; TRBD1 aligns across 10 bases. Per the germline V gene, CDR1 is MNHEY and CDR2 is SMNVEV (reference sequence). V lost 5 bases and J lost 7; bases outside the gene matches: 2. This CDR3 is 13 amino acids long. CDR3 nucleotide sequence: TGTGCCAGCAGTAAGGGACAGGGGAATGAGCAGTTCTTC. It encodes CASSKGQGNEQFF.

The chain uses TRBV25-1 and TRBJ1-1, with D tentatively TRBD1 (5 bases). The ends were cut back, 8 bases at V and 1 base at J, with 11 bases in the middle. Germline CDR1 reads MGHDK; CDR2 reads SYGVNS. The CDR3 sequence is 13 residues long. CDR3: CASLSDRNTEAFF. CDR3 bases: TGTGCCAGCCTCTCTGACAGGAACACTGAAGCTTTCTTT.

This rearrangement joins TRBV6-1 to TRBJ2-2; D not resolved. The V and J ends lost 8 bases and 6 bases respectively, with 19 bases between them. CDR3 length equals 15 residues. Germline CDR1 reads MNHNS; CDR2 reads SASEGT. The CDR3 region is CASGRASEIAGELFF. CDR3 DNA sequence: TGTGCCAGCGGACGGGCCTCGGAGATCGCCGGGGAGCTGTTTTTT.

The chain carries TRBV20-1 and TRBJ2-3; 12 bases agree with TRBD2. The germline CDR1 and CDR2 sequences are DFQATT and SNEGSKA (reference sequence). The CDR3 has 16 amino acids. The trim removed 3 bases at V and 3 bases at J, leaving 7 bases unmatched. The CDR3 protein is CSASAWTSGETDTQYF. CDR3 nucleotide sequence: TGCAGTGCTAGTGCCTGGACTAGCGGGGAAACAGATACGCAGTATTTT.

J is TRBJ2-3 and V is TRBV18; D is perhaps TRBD1 or TRBD2 (6 bases each). Germline V gene lookup returns CDR1 KGHSH and CDR2 LQKENI. The CDR3 contains 14 residues. Trimming removed 3 bases at V and 6 bases at J, with 13 bases between. CDR3 bases: TGTGCCAGCTCACCGTCGGGGGCCGGGGATACGCAGTATTTT. The encoded protein is CASSPSGAGDTQYF.

This chain connects TRBV13 to TRBJ2-2; the D is unclear. CDR1 and CDR2 from the germline V gene are PRHDT and FYEKMQ (reference sequence). Trimming pared 3 bases from V and 0 bases from J, leaving 11 bases between. The CDR3 has 16 amino acids. As DNA, the CDR3 is TGTGCCAGCAGCTTGGGTCCGGCGGCGAACACCGGGGAGCTGTTTTTT. Translated: CASSLGPAANTGELFF.

V and J are TRBV3-1 and TRBJ1-2; the D is unclear. Germline V CDR1 and CDR2: LGHDT, YNNKEL (reference sequence). Trimming cost V 0 bases and J 4 bases, with 6 bases left between them. The CDR3 has 13 residues. CDR3 sequence (DNA): TGTGCCAGCAGCCAAGAACAGCTCTATGGCTACACCTTC. Protein product: CASSQEQLYGYTF.

This chain joins TRBV2 and TRBJ2-5; D might be TRBD2 (5 bases). V dropped 6 bases and J dropped 4 bases, with 12 bases sitting between them. The CDR3 spans 13 residues. Germline CDR1 reads SNHLY; CDR2 reads FYNNEI. CDR3 sequence reads: CASRRDQAETQYF. The DNA of the CDR3 is TGTGCCAGCAGGAGGGATCAAGCAGAGACCCAGTACTTC.

In nucleotides, the CDR3 is TGTGCCAGCTCACCGGGAGGGGAAGCCTCCTACGAGCAGTACTTC. Encoded protein: CASSPGGEASYEQYF. The rearrangement joins TRBV18 to TRBJ2-7; 7 positions agree with TRBD2. The germline V gene encodes CDR1 KGHSH and CDR2 LQKENI. Trimming at V came to 3 bases and at J to 0 bases, leaving 5 bases not matched to a gene. This CDR3 has 15 amino acids.

The chain links TRBV2 to TRBJ2-2; TRBD1 agrees at 9 bases. The CDR3 covers 15 residues. Per the germline V gene, CDR1 is SNHLY and CDR2 is FYNNEI. The J segment lost 4 bases and the V segment lost 1 base, leaving 1 base of the junction unmatched. For the CDR3, the DNA is TGTGCCAGCAGTGAAGACAGGGGGCTCACCGGGGAGCTGTTTTTT. The encoded protein is CASSEDRGLTGELFF.

This clonotype was observed a single time. Sequence at one end of the junction differs from germline and may be a read error. This chain uses TRBV15 with TRBJ2-1; D remains unclear. Germline lookup yields CDR1 LNHNV and CDR2 YYDKDF (reference sequence). The CDR3 runs to 12 residues. The CDR3 sequence: CATSRDSAEHFF. Here the CDR3 DNA reads TGTGCCACCAGCAGAGACAGTGCTGAGCATTTCTTC.